This T cell receptor beta chain derives from a study of shared clonotypes between healthy human individuals. Study context: Donors consisted of two women and a few men between 18 and 49.

Only in-frame clones appear in the TCRdb table, and some are missing; sequencing was by immunoSEQ multiplex PCR. Among more than 150,000 clones, over 50% were seen once, and the ten largest hold 8% to 13%. The V gene lost 0 bases and the J gene lost 3 bases, with 11 bases spanning the gap. Germline V CDR1 and CDR2: SGHVS, FNYEAQ. The CDR3 is 15 residues long. Donors, healthy HIV-negative adults, lacked recent acute infections or vaccinations. Comments on this clone: Its antigen is currently unknown.

Study-level results: Sharing across four donors was seen in around 5% of naive CD4 clonotypes.

The receptor comes from a man aged 30 to 39 in good health. V gene TRBV7-6 combines with J gene TRBJ1-1; D call uncertain. The sequencing input was memory CD4+ T cells sorted from blood. Subset denoted: CD45RA-negative fraction. The DNA for the CDR3 is TGTGCCAGCAGCTTAGCTTATCCAGGTGACACTGAAGCTTTCTTT. Translated, it gives CASSLAYPGDTEAFF.